This TCR beta chain emerged from a study of blood T cell repertoires in COVID-19. Study summary: Some COVID-19 samples were acute and others convalescent; all came from the United States, Italy and Spain. Nucleic acid was either cDNA or gDNA, and it came from T cells, B-cell-depleted T cells, or PBMCs.

The V gene's germline CDR1 is MNHEY and CDR2 SMNVEV (reference sequence). Trimming removed 3 bases from V and 4 bases from J; junction bases left unmatched: 8. This CDR3 is 15 amino acids long. Seattle patients were enrolled while actively infected and followed longitudinally. This table comes from immunoSEQ multiplex PCR, and its TCRdb copy is limited to in-frame clones, with some not included. Of fewer than 400,000 clones listed, roughly nine tenths were seen once; the top ten hold approximately 1.8%. Sequencing was carried out using peripheral blood. The receptor comes from a woman aged 25 to 45 with COVID-19, enrolled during active disease. The chain couples TRBV27 to TRBJ2-5, with 7 nucleotides matching TRBD2. For the CDR3, the DNA is TGTGCCAGCAGTTTCGGGATACTAGCGAGAGAGACCCAGTACTTC. This codes for CASSFGILARETQYF.